The source of this TCR beta chain is a study of blood T cell repertoires in COVID-19. Study context: In each case, the material was cDNA or gDNA derived from T cells, B-cell-depleted T cells, or PBMCs.

The protocol was immunoSEQ multiplex PCR, while the TCRdb copy is restricted to in-frame clones and leaves out a portion. The sample lists 200,000 to 250,000 clones; about four fifths were seen once. The V gene lost 0 bases and the J gene lost 5 bases, with 8 bases spanning the gap. Looked up from germline, CDR1 is SGHAT and CDR2 is FQNNGV. The CDR3 contains 14 residues. This clone was detected only a few times. The TCR originated in a man aged 55-75 years who had recovered from COVID-19. The sequenced material came from PBMCs or T cells enriched from blood (not recorded which). This chain uses TRBV11-2 with TRBJ1-3; D gene uncertain. The DNA for the CDR3 is TGTGCCAGCAGCTTAGATGGGAGTCGAAACACCATATATTTT. Translating gives CASSLDGSRNTIYF.